Below, one T cell receptor (beta chain) is given with its context. Antigen specificity is unknown. This sample is part of a study of glioma-infiltrating T cells after dendritic cell vaccination. Study information: Patients received three intradermal dendritic cell vaccine injections at biweekly intervals.

Time point given: after dendritic cell vaccination, including at tumor progression/relapse. None of the glioblastoma patients had an isocitrate dehydrogenase mutation. Clones were read by immunoSEQ multiplex PCR, and TCRdb kept only the in-frame ones, dropping some. Among about 24,000 clones listed, around 92% were seen once. Between the trimmed V and J ends, which lost 3 bases and 2 bases, there was a span of 10 bases. The CDR3 totals 14 residues. The germline CDR1 and CDR2 sequences are SGHRS and YFSETQ. Study-wide findings and caveats: Higher TCR clonality did not directly relate to longer survival.

The chain uses TRBV5-1 and TRBJ2-3; tentative D call: TRBD1 (6 bases). The sequencing here drew on blood, taken after dendritic cell vaccination. The TCR comes from a human donor with glioblastoma. CDR3: CASSSRDTTDTQYF. As DNA, the CDR3 is TGCGCCAGCAGCTCCCGGGACACCACAGATACGCAGTATTTT.